These 23 T cell receptor beta chains came from one sample sequenced in a study of OX40 agonist ivuxolimab in advanced cancers. Only in-frame clones appear in the TCRdb table, and some are missing; sequencing was by immunoSEQ multiplex PCR. The data show approximately 46,000 clones, roughly 87% seen once. This specimen consisted of CD4+ or CD8+ T cells sorted from blood, obtained in a trial of the OX40 agonist ivuxolimab. The source of these receptors is an adult with an advanced solid tumor such as melanoma, head and neck, liver or kidney cancer.

CDR3 sequence reads: CASGYRDGDTEAFF. The CDR3 coding sequence is TGTGCCAGCGGCTACAGGGATGGGGACACTGAAGCTTTCTTT. The rearrangement uses TRBV5-5 and TRBJ1-1; D is perhaps TRBD1 (6 bases). CDR3 length: 14 amino acids. V dropped 7 bases and J dropped 3 bases, with 16 bases sitting between them. Germline CDR1 reads SGHKS; CDR2 reads YYEKEE (reference sequence). Drawing the rest from reference TRBV5-5 and TRBJ1-1, the complete variable domain is DAGVTQSPTHLIKTRGQQVTLRCSPISGHKSVSWYQQVLGQGPQFIFQYYEKEERGRGNFPDRFSARQFPNYSSELNVNALLLGDSALYLCASGYRDGDTEAFFGQGTRLTVV.

This rearrangement joins TRBV27 to TRBJ2-3, with 7 bases aligning to TRBD1. Losses at the gene ends were 7 bases for V and 0 bases for J; bases not matched to a gene: 10. Germline V gives CDR1 MNHEY, CDR2 SMNVEV (reference sequence). The CDR3 has 16 residues. CDR3 in DNA: TGTGCCAGCATAAGTAGGAGACAGGGAAGCACAGATACGCAGTATTTT. Protein: CASISRRQGSTDTQYF.

The CDR3 DNA reads TGTGCCAGCAGTTCGTCTACACCCTACAATGAGCAGTTCTTC. Protein: CASSSSTPYNEQFF. The V call is TRBV28, the J call TRBJ2-1; D unclear. Germline V lookup: CDR1 MDHEN, CDR2 SYDVKM. This CDR3 is 14 amino acids long. Trimming took 4 bases from V and 2 from J, leaving 9 bases between them. Variable domain in full (rest from reference TRBV28 and TRBJ2-1): DVKVTQSSRYLVKRTGEKVFLECVQDMDHENMFWYRQDPGLGLRLIYFSYDVKMKEKGDIPEGYSVSREKKERFSLILESASTNQTSMYLCASSSSTPYNEQFFGPGTRLTVL.

The gene calls are TRBV7-6 and TRBJ2-2; TRBD1 matches 8 bases. The germline gives CDR1 SGHVS, CDR2 FNYEAQ. CDR3 length: 15 residues. V dropped 3 bases and J dropped 7; count of bases not matched to a gene: 7. This CDR3 reads CASSFGTGGGGELFF. DNA for the CDR3: TGTGCCAGCAGCTTCGGGACAGGAGGCGGCGGGGAGCTGTTTTTT.

J is TRBJ1-1 and V is TRBV7-9; D gene unclear. Trimming left V 7 bases short and J 1 base short, with 13 bases between. The germline CDR1 and CDR2 sequences are SEHNR and FQNEAQ (reference sequence). This CDR3 region has 14 residues. The CDR3 spells CASINPTANTEAFF. The CDR3 DNA sequence: TGTGCCAGCATTAATCCGACGGCGAACACTGAAGCTTTCTTT.

The chain recombines TRBV11-2 with TRBJ2-7; D call uncertain. Germline CDR1 SGHAT, CDR2 FQNNGV. With 1 base removed from V and 2 bases from J, the gap between germline ends came to 9 bases. This CDR3 is built from 14 residues. CDR3 sequence: CASSLGAKAYEQYF. CDR3 DNA sequence: TGTGCCAGCAGCTTAGGGGCCAAGGCCTACGAGCAGTACTTC.

The chain employs TRBV5-6 and TRBJ1-1; tentatively, D is TRBD1 (6 bases). Germline V gene data show CDR1 as SGHDT and CDR2 as YYEEEE. The CDR3 is 15 residues long. The V gene lost 3 bases and the J gene lost 4 bases, with 16 bases spanning the gap. The CDR3 loop is CASSSASGVSTEAFF. DNA for the CDR3: TGTGCCAGCAGCTCGGCATCAGGGGTTTCCACTGAAGCTTTCTTT.

The rearrangement joins TRBV7-9 to TRBJ2-1, with D perhaps TRBD1 or TRBD2 (6 bases each). V shed 4 bases and J shed 4 bases, with 14 bases lying between them. The CDR3 length is 15 residues. In germline, CDR1 is SEHNR, CDR2 FQNEAQ (reference sequence). Here the CDR3 DNA reads TGTGCCAGCAGCTCGGGAGTTACAGGGTACAATGAGCAGTTCTTC. Translation gives CASSSGVTGYNEQFF.

This chain links TRBV19 with TRBJ1-5; D unclear. The CDR3 covers 14 residues. V was trimmed by 7 bases and J by 0 bases, leaving 10 bases between them. Germline V CDR1 and CDR2: LNHDA, SQIVND (reference sequence). As DNA, the CDR3 is TGTGCCAGTACCGGTGGGCTTAGCAATCAGCCCCAGCATTTT. It translates to CASTGGLSNQPQHF.

The chain links TRBV6-1 to TRBJ2-1, with TRBD1 matching 7 bases. Germline CDR1 and CDR2: MNHNS and SASEGT. The CDR3 is 12 residues long. Trimming cost V 6 bases and J 5 bases; bases outside gene matches: 1. The CDR3 DNA reads TGTGCCAGCAGGGGACAGAACAATGAGCAGTTCTTC. Translation gives CASRGQNNEQFF.

The chain employs TRBV27 and TRBJ2-7; weak D call: TRBD1 (6 bases). This CDR3 has 12 residues. The V gene lost 8 bases and the J gene lost 1 base, with 9 bases spanning the gap. The germline CDR1 and CDR2 sequences are MNHEY and SMNVEV (reference sequence). CDR3 DNA sequence: TGTGCCAGCTCCGGACAGTCCTACGAGCAGTACTTC. As protein: CASSGQSYEQYF.

The genes are TRBV6-5 and TRBJ1-2; D is uncertain. The CDR3 runs 16 residues. Germline lookup yields CDR1 MNHEY and CDR2 SVGAGI. Trimming took off 0 bases at V and 5 bases at J, with 16 bases between the two ends. The CDR3, as DNA: TGTGCCAGCAGTTACTCGCTAGCGGTTAGGGATTATGGCTACACCTTC. This translates into CASSYSLAVRDYGYTF.

Written as DNA, the CDR3 is TGTGCCAGCAGCTTATGGGGGAAGGGCTACACCTTC. Its translation is CASSLWGKGYTF. The chain carries TRBV7-6 and TRBJ1-2; D is possibly TRBD1 (5 bases). Trimming cost V 2 bases and J 8 bases, with 9 bases left between them. This CDR3 is 12 amino acids long. In germline, CDR1 is SGHVS, CDR2 FNYEAQ.

The CDR3 bases are TGTGCCAGCAGTCCCGGGACTACCCGCCAAGAGACCCAGTACTTC. Its translation is CASSPGTTRQETQYF. The rearrangement uses TRBV27 and TRBJ2-5; 7 nucleotides agree with TRBD2. The CDR3 is made up of 15 amino acids. Germline V gene lookup returns CDR1 MNHEY and CDR2 SMNVEV (reference sequence). V lost 5 bases and J lost 1; bases outside the gene matches: 7.

The chain combines TRBV11-2 with TRBJ2-1, with 9 bases lining up with TRBD1. This CDR3 is 14 amino acids long. Trimming took 5 bases from V and 7 from J; bases not matched to a gene: 6. Germline CDR1 reads SGHAT; CDR2 reads FQNNGV. The CDR3 reads CASSHRGRINEQFF. DNA of the CDR3: TGTGCCAGCAGCCACAGGGGGCGCATAAATGAGCAGTTCTTC.

V and J are TRBV14 and TRBJ2-7; 8 bases align to TRBD1. The CDR3 is 14 residues long. Germline-derived CDR1 and CDR2 are SGHDN and FVKESK. The V segment lost 4 bases and the J segment 6 bases; nucleotides outside the gene matches: 8. For the CDR3, the DNA is TGTGCCAGCAGCCCAGGACAGGGAATAAGCGAGCAGTACGTC. It yields the protein CASSPGQGISEQYV.

V is TRBV21-1 and J is TRBJ1-1; the table's D call TRBD1 went unverified against the DNA. TRBV21-1 is a pseudogene locus. The CDR3 runs 16 residues. CDR3 residues: CASSIWWGPANTEAFF. The CDR3 coding sequence is TGTGCCAGCAGTATTTGGTGGGGGCCGGCAAACACTGAAGCTTTCTTT.

The rearrangement joins TRBV20-1 to TRBJ2-7; D uncertain. The CDR3 contains 11 residues. In germline, CDR1 is DFQATT, CDR2 SNEGSKA (reference sequence). V shed 0 bases and J shed 3 bases, with 3 bases lying between them. This CDR3 reads CSAREGYEQYF. The CDR3 DNA reads TGCAGTGCTAGAGAGGGCTACGAGCAGTACTTC.

The V and J genes are TRBV18 and TRBJ1-2; D not certain. The germline V gene has CDR1 KGHSH and CDR2 LQKENI. Trimming cost V 0 bases and J 8 bases, with 19 bases left between them. This CDR3 is 16 amino acids long. CDR3 sequence (DNA): TGTGCCAGCTCACCACCGATCTTTTCCCGGACGGGAGGCTACACCTTC. This encodes CASSPPIFSRTGGYTF.

The gene calls are TRBV5-4 and TRBJ2-7; 11 nucleotides agree with TRBD1. J was trimmed by 6 bases and V by 2 bases; bases with no gene match: 4. The CDR3 is 14 amino acids. CDR1 is SGHNT and CDR2 is YYREEE in the germline V gene (reference sequence). CDR3 amino acids: CASSFGTGGGEQYF. CDR3 nucleotide sequence: TGTGCCAGCAGCTTTGGGACAGGGGGAGGCGAGCAGTACTTC.

J is TRBJ1-1 and V is TRBV5-8, with 7 positions matching TRBD1. The CDR3 loop spans 13 amino acids. J lost 7 bases, V lost 4 bases, and 7 bases had no gene match. The germline V gene has CDR1 SGHTS and CDR2 YDEGEE. CDR3 coding DNA: TGTGCCAGCAGCCACAGGGGAAGGGTTGAAGCTTTCTTT. As protein: CASSHRGRVEAFF.

V and J are TRBV11-3 and TRBJ1-1; no clear D. The CDR3 is 13 residues long. Germline CDR1 and CDR2: SGHNT and YENEEA. Trimming stripped 1 base from V and 3 bases from J, with 6 bases between. Here the CDR3 reads CASSLAPDTEAFF. CDR3 nucleotide sequence: TGTGCCAGCAGCTTAGCCCCGGACACTGAAGCTTTCTTT.

This rearrangement joins TRBV19 to TRBJ1-2, with 7 bases that match TRBD1. The CDR3 is 16 amino acids. V was pared by 7 bases and J by 3 bases, with 14 bases of the junction left unmatched. CDR1 and CDR2 from the germline V gene are LNHDA and SQIVND (reference sequence). CDR3 DNA sequence: TGTGCCAGTACCACCCCTGGAGGGACAGAAGACTATGGCTACACCTTC. It is translated as CASTTPGGTEDYGYTF.